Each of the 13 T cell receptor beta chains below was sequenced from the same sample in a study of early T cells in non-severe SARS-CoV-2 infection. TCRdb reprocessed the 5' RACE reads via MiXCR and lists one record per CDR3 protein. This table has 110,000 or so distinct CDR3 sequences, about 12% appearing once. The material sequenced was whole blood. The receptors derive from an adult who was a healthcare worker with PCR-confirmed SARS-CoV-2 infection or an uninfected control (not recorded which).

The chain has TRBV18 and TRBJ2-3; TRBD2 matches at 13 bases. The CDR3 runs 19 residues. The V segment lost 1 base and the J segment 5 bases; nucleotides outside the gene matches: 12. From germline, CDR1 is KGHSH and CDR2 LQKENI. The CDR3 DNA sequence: TGTGCCAGCTCACCACTTTCACTAGCGGGAGGGCCCTTAGGAGATACGCAGTATTTT. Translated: CASSPLSLAGGPLGDTQYF.

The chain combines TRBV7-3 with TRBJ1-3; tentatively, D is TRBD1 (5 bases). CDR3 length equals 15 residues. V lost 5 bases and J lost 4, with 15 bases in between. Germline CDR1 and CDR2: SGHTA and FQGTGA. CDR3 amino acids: CASSRRAGNGNTIYF. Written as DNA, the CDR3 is TGTGCCAGCAGCAGGCGAGCAGGGAACGGAAACACCATATATTTT.

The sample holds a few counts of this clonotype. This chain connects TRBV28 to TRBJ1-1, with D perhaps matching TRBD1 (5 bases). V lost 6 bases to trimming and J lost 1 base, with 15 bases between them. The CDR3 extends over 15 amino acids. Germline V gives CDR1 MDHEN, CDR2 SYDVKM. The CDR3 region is CASSSPVGGNTEAFF. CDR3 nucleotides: TGTGCCAGCAGCTCCCCTGTGGGGGGGAACACTGAAGCTTTCTTT.

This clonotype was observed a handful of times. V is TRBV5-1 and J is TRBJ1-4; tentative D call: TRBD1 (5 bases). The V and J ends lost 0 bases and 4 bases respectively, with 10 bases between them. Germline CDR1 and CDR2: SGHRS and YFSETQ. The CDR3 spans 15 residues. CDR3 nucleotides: TGCGCCAGCAGCTTGGAGGGACTGAGTAATGAAAAACTGTTTTTT. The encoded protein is CASSLEGLSNEKLFF.

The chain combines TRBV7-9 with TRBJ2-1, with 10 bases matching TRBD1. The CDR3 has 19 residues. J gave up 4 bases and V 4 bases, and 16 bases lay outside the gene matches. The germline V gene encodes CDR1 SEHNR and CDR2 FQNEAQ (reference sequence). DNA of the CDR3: TGTGCCAGCAGCTCTCCTCCCGGGACAGGGGCCTCGATATACAATGAGCAGTTCTTC. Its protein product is CASSSPPGTGASIYNEQFF.

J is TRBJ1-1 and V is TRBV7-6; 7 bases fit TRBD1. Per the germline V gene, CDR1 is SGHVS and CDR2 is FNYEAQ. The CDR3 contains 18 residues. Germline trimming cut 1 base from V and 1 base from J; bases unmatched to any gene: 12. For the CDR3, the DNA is TGTGCCAGCAGCTTAGAAGTAAACAGGGGATTTGCGAACACTGAAGCTTTCTTT. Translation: CASSLEVNRGFANTEAFF.

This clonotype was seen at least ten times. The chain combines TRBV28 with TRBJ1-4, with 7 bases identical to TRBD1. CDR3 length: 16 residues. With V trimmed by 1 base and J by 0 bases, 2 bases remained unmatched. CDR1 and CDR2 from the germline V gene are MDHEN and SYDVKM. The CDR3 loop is CASSLSDRATNEKLFF. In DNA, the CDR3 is TGTGCCAGCAGTTTATCCGACAGGGCAACTAATGAAAAACTGTTTTTT.

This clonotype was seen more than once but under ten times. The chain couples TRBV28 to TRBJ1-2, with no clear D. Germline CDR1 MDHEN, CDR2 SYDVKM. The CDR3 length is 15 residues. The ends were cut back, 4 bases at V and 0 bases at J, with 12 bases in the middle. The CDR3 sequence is CASSSTGVANYGYTF. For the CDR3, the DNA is TGTGCCAGCAGTTCCACCGGAGTCGCTAACTATGGCTACACCTTC.

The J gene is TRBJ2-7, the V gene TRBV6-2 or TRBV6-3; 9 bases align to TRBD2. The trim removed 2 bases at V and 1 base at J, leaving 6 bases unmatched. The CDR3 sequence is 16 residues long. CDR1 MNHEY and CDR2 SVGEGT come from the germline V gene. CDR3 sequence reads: CASSYRATSGSYEQYF. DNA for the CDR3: TGTGCCAGCAGTTACCGTGCGACTAGCGGTTCCTACGAGCAGTACTTC.

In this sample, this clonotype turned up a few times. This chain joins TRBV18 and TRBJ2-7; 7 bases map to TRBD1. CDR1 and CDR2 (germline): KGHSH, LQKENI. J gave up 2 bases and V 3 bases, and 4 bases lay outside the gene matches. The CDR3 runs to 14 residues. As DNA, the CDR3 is TGTGCCAGCTCACCCGGGACAGATGCCTACGAGCAGTACTTC. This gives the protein CASSPGTDAYEQYF. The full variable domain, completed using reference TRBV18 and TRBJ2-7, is NAGVMQNPRHLVRRRGQEARLRCSPMKGHSHVYWYRQLPEEGLKFMVYLQKENIIDESGMPKERFSAEFPKEGPSILRIQQVVRGDSAAYFCASSPGTDAYEQYFGPGTRLTVT.

The CDR3 DNA sequence: TGTGCCAGCAGTTTAGTTGGGATAGGGGGCCAGCCCCAGCATTTT. Protein: CASSLVGIGGQPQHF. The chain is built from TRBV28 and TRBJ1-5; 7 positions match TRBD1. The CDR3 extends over 15 amino acids. Germline V lookup: CDR1 MDHEN, CDR2 SYDVKM. The V segment lost 2 bases and the J segment 7 bases; nucleotides outside the gene matches: 8.

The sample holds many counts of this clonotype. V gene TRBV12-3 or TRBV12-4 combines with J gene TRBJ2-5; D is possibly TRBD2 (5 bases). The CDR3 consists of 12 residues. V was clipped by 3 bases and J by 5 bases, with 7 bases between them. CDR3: CASSLTGETQYF. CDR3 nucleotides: TGTGCCAGCAGTTTGACGGGGGAGACCCAGTACTTC.

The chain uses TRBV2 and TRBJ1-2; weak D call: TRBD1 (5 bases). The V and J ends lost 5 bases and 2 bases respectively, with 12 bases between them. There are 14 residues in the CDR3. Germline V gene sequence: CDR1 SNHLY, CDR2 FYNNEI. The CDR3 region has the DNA TGTGCCAGCAGTCCCCAGGGCCCGAACTATGGCTACACCTTC. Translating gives CASSPQGPNYGYTF.